These T cell receptor beta chains were read from a single sample in a study of Ad26.COV2.S vaccination and SARS-CoV-2 variants. Profiling relied on immunoSEQ multiplex PCR, and the TCRdb table lists in-frame clones only, not all of them. The data contain approximately 400,000 clones, 85% of them singletons. The specimen was peripheral blood, collected in a trial of Ad26.COV2.S vaccine versus placebo. The receptors were gathered from a person between 18 and 65 years old who received the Ad26.COV2.S COVID-19 vaccine or a placebo. Each CDR3 is given with its conserved first and last residue. Each record gives: clone size, D gene, V gene, J gene, CDR3 DNA, CDR3 protein. The D gene is left open where the match is weak. Size tells how often a clone was seen (once, few, many) or the class of an expanded clone, and some rows leave it out.

>.|TRBD2|TRBV2|TRBJ2-7
TGTGCCAGCAGTGAGGGGGAGGGGTACACCTACGAGCAGTACTTC
CASSEGEGYTYEQYF
>.|.|TRBV7-2|TRBJ2-7
TGTGCCAGCAGTCTCCACGCTGGCGGCTCCTACGAGCAGTACTTC
CASSLHAGGSYEQYF
>.|TRBD2|TRBV7-9|TRBJ2-7
TGTGCCAGCAGTCACCCCCGGTTGGGGGGGACCTACGAGCAGTACTTC
CASSHPRLGGTYEQYF
>.|.|TRBV6-5|TRBJ1-1
TGTGCCAGCAGTTACTCTGGTTTCGGGACTGAAGCTTTCTTT
CASSYSGFGTEAFF
>.|TRBD1|TRBV27|TRBJ1-4
TGTGCCAGCAGCCCGGGACAGACGAATGAAAAACTGTTTTTT
CASSPGQTNEKLFF
>.|.|TRBV24-1|TRBJ2-4
TGTGCCACCAGTGATTTGCAAGGCTTAGCCAAAAACATTCAGTACTTC
CATSDLQGLAKNIQYF
>.|TRBD2|TRBV6-1|TRBJ2-1
TGTGCCAGCAGTGAACGTCTGGCTAGCGGGAAGTTTGAGCAGTTCTTC
CASSERLASGKFEQFF
>.|.|TRBV6-5|TRBJ1-2
TGTGCCAGCACCACACCTAACTATGGCTACACCTTC
CASTTPNYGYTF
>once|TRBD2|TRBV5-1|TRBJ2-3
TGCGCCAGCAGCGGGGGACTAGCGGGAGCCATAGGAGATACGCAGTATTTT
CASSGGLAGAIGDTQYF
>.|.|TRBV5-1|TRBJ1-6
TGCGCCAGCAGCTTGGGGACTAGGTTCAATTCACCCCTCCACTTT
CASSLGTRFNSPLHF
>.|TRBD1|TRBV25-1|TRBJ2-3
TGTGCCAGCAGTGAATTTGGCAGGGGGAGCACAGATACGCAGTATTTT
CASSEFGRGSTDTQYF
>few|.|TRBV14|TRBJ1-2
TGTGCCAGCAGCCCCCTTGAAGCAGTCTATGGCTACACCTTC
CASSPLEAVYGYTF
>few|TRBD2|TRBV7-2|TRBJ2-1
TGTGCCAGCAGCTTAGGAGCGGGAGTGGCTAGCTCCTACAATGAGCAGTTCTTC
CASSLGAGVASSYNEQFF
>.|.|TRBV29-1|TRBJ2-7
TGCAGCGTTGTTCCAAAGCTTTATGGAGGGAGGAACTACGAGCAGTACTTC
CSVVPKLYGGRNYEQYF
>.|.|TRBV7-2|TRBJ2-7
TGTGCCAGCAGCTTAGTCTTTGGCTACGAGCAGTACTTC
CASSLVFGYEQYF
>.|.|TRBV28|TRBJ1-2
TGTGCCAGCAGTCTTATGGATGGCTACACCTTC
CASSLMDGYTF
>.|TRBD1|TRBV4-3|TRBJ2-5
TGCGCCAGCAGCCAATCGACAGGGGGCAAGACCCAGTACTTC
CASSQSTGGKTQYF
>.|.|TRBV7-9|TRBJ2-1
TGTGCCAGCAGCCCCCGCCCCATCACTGGTTACAATGAGCAGTTCTTC
CASSPRPITGYNEQFF
>.|.|TRBV18|TRBJ1-6
TGTGCCAGCTCACCCAGCTCCTATAATTCACCCCTCCACTTT
CASSPSSYNSPLHF
>.|TRBD1|TRBV5-1|TRBJ1-2
TGCGCCAGCAGCTTGGAAGGGGGCAAGAATGGCTACACCTTC
CASSLEGGKNGYTF
>.|TRBD2|TRBV6-1|TRBJ2-5
TGTGCCAGCAGTGAAAAAGCGGGGGGGCACGGGACCCAGTACTTC
CASSEKAGGHGTQYF
>once|TRBD1|TRBV5-1|TRBJ1-2
TGCGCCAGCAGCTTGTATGGACAGGGAAATGGCTACACCTTC
CASSLYGQGNGYTF
>once|.|TRBV6-5|TRBJ2-7
TGTGCCAGCAGCATGGACCCGAGCTCCTACGAGCAGTACTTC
CASSMDPSSYEQYF
>.|TRBD1|TRBV15|TRBJ2-5
TGTGCCACCAGCAGAGTGGGACAGTGGGAGACCCAGTACTTC
CATSRVGQWETQYF
>few|TRBD1|TRBV5-6|TRBJ1-2
TGTGCCAGCAGCAACTACCGAGGGGGACAGGATCATGGCTACACCTTC
CASSNYRGGQDHGYTF
>.|TRBD2|TRBV29-1|TRBJ2-3
TGCAGCGTCTCCTTGCGGGGGGCTGGGACAGATACGCAGTATTTT
CSVSLRGAGTDTQYF
>.|TRBD1|TRBV2|TRBJ1-1
TGTGCCAGCAGGGTGGACAGGGCCACTGAAGCTTTCTTT
CASRVDRATEAFF
>.|TRBD1|TRBV7-7|TRBJ2-2
TGTGCTAGCAGCCCTTCCGCCGGGACAGGCGCCGGGGAGCTGTTTTTT
CASSPSAGTGAGELFF